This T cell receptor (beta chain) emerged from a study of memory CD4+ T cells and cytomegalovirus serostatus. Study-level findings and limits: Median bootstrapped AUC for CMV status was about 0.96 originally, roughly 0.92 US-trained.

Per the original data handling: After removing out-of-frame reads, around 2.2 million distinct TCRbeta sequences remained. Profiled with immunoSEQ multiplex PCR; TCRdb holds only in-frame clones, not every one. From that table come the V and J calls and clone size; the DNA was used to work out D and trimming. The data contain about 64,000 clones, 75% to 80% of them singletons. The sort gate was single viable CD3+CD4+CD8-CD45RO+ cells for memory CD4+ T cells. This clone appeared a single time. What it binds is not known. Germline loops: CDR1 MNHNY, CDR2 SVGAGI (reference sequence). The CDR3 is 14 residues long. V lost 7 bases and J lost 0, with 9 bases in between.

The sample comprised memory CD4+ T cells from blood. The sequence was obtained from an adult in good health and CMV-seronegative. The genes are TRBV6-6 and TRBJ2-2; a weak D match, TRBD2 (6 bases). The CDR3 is CASKREANTGELFF. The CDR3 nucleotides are TGTGCCAGCAAGAGGGAGGCGAACACCGGGGAGCTGTTTTTT.